Relative to its sample, the clone carrying this T cell receptor (delta chain) is medium-sized. There are 19 residues in the CDR3. The V and J ends lost 0 bases and 0 bases, in that order; junction bases with no gene match: 6. The germline gives CDR1 GEAIGNYY, CDR2 EKD. TCRdb redid the clone calls on the reads with CATT. The profile shows about 5,200 delta-chain clones, less than 6% of them singletons. The sample originates from a study of gamma-delta chains in newborns, infants, children. Study details: Microbial exposure reportedly drives polyclonal innate γδ T cell expansion after birth.

The chain joins TRDV2 to TRDJ3; 8 nucleotides match TRDD3. The source material was blood. This receptor was identified in a child who was a newborn, infant or young child, either healthy, febrile or measles-vaccinated (not recorded which). The CDR3 nucleotides read TGTGCCTGTGACACCGCTGGGGGACGAAGCTCCTGGGACACCCGACAGATGTTTTTC. It translates to CACDTAGGRSSWDTRQMFF.